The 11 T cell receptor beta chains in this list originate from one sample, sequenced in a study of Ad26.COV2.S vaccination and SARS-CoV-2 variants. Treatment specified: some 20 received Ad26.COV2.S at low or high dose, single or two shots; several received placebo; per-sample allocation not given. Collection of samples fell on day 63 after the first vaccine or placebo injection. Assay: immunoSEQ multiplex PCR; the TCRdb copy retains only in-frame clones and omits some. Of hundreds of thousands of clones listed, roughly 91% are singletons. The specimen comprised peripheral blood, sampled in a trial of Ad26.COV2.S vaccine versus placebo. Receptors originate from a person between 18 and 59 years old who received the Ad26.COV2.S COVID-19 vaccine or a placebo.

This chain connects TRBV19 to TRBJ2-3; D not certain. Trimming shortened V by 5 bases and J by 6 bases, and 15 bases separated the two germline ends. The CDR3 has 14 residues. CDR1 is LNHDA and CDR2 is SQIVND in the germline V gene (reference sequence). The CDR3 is CASSDGVGYDTQYF. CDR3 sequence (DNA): TGTGCCAGTAGTGACGGAGTGGGGTATGATACGCAGTATTTT.

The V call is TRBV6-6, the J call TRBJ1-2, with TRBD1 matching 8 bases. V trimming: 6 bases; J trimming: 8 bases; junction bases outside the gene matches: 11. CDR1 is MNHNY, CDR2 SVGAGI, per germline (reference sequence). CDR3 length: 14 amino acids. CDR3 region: CASRTPDRVPGYTF. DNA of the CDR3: TGTGCCAGCAGAACCCCGGACAGGGTACCCGGCTACACCTTC.

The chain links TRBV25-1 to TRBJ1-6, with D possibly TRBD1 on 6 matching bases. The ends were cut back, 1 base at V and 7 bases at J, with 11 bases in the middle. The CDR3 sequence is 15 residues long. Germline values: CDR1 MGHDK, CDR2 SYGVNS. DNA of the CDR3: TGTGCCAGCAGTGAATCCAGACAGGAGAATTCACCCCTCCACTTT. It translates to CASSESRQENSPLHF.

This chain's CDR3 is CASSSGVRGKKEKLFF. The CDR3 DNA reads TGTGCCAGCTCATCAGGAGTCCGGGGAAAGAAAGAAAAACTGTTTTTT. The chain uses TRBV18 and TRBJ1-4; no clear D gene. Deletions cut 5 bases from V and 8 bases from J, with 21 bases between. CDR1 KGHSH and CDR2 LQKENI come from the germline V gene. The CDR3 contains 16 residues.

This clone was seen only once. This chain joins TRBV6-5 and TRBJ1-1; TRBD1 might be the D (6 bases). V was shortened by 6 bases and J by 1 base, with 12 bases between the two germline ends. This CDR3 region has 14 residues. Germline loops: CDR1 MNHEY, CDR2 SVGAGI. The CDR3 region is CASSPGTRNTEAFF. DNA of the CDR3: TGTGCCAGCAGCCCCGGGACACGGAACACTGAAGCTTTCTTT.

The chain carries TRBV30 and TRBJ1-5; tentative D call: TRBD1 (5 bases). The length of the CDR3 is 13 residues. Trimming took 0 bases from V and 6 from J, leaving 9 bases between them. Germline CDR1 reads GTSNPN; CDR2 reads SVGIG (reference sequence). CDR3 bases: TGTGCCTGGAGTGTAGGGGCGAGTCAGCCCCAGCATTTT. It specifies CAWSVGASQPQHF.

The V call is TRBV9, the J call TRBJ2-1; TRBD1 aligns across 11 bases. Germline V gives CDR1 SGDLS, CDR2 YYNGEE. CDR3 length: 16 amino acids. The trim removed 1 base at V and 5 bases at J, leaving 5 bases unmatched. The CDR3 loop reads CASSVPGQGADNEQFF. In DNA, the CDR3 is TGTGCCAGCAGCGTACCTGGACAGGGGGCTGACAATGAGCAGTTCTTC.

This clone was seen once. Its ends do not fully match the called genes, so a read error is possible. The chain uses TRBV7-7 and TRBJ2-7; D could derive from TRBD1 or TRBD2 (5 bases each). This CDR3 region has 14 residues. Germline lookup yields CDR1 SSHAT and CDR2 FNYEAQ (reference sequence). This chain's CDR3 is CASSLGDGNYEQYF. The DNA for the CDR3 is TGTGCTAGCAGCTTAGGGGACGGCAACTACGAGCAGTACTTC.

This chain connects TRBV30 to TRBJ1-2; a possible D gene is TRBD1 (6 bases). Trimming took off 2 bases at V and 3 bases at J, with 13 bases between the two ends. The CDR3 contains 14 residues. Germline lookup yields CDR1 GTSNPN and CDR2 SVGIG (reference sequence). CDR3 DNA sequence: TGTGCCTGGAGTCAGGGGTCGGCGGACTATGGCTACACCTTC. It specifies CAWSQGSADYGYTF.

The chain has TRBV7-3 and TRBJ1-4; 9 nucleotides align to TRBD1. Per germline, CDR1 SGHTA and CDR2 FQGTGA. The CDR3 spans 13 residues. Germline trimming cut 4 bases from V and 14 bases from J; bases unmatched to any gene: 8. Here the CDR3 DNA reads TGTGCCAGCAGCTCGGGACAGGGAGGGAGGCTGTTTTTT. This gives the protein CASSSGQGGRLFF.

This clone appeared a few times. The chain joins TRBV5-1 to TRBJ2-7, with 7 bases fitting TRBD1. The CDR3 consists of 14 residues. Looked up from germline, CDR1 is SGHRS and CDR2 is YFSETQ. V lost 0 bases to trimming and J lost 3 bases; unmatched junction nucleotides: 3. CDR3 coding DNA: TGCGCCAGCAGCTTGGTGGCAGGGGGCTACGAGCAGTACTTC. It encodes CASSLVAGGYEQYF.